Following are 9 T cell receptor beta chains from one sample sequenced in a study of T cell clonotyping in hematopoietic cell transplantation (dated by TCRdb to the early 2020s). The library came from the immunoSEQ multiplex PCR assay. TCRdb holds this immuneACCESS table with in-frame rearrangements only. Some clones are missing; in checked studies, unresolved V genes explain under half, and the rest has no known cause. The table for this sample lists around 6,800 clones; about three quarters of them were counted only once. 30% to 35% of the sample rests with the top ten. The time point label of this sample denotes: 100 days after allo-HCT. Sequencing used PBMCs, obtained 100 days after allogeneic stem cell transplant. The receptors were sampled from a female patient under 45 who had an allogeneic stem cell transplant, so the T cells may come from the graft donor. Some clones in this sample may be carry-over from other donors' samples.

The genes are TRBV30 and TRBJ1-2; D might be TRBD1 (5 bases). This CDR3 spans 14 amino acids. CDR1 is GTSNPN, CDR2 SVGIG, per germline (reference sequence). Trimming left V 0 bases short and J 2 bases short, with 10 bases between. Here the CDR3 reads CAWSVAQGNYGYTF. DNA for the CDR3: TGTGCCTGGAGTGTAGCCCAGGGAAACTATGGCTACACCTTC.

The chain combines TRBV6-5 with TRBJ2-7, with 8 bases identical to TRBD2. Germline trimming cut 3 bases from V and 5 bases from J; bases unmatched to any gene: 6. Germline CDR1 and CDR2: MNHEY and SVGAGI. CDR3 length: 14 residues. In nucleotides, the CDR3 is TGTGCCAGCAGTTATACGGGACTAGTTGACGAGCAGTACTTC. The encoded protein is CASSYTGLVDEQYF.

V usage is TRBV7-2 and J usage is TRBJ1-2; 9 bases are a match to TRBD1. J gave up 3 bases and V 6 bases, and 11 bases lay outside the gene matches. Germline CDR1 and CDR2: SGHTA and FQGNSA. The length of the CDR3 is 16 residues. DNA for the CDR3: TGTGCCAGCAGTTCGGCCGGGACAGGGAGGGACTATGGCTACACCTTC. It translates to CASSSAGTGRDYGYTF.

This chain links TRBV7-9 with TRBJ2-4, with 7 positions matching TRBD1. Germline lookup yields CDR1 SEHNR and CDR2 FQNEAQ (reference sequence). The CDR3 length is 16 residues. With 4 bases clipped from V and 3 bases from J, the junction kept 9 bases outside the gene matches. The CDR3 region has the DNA TGTGCCAGCAGCTCTACAGGGGTTTTAGGCAAAAACATTCAGTACTTC. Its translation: CASSSTGVLGKNIQYF. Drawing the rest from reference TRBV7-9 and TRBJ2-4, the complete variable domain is DTGVSQNPRHKITKRGQNVTFRCDPISEHNRLYWYRQTLGQGPEFLTYFQNEAQLEKSRLLSDRFSAERPKGSFSTLEIQRTEQGDSAMYLCASSSTGVLGKNIQYFGAGTRLSVL.

CDR3 sequence reads: CASSVGRGVAGPDTQYF. Here the CDR3 DNA reads TGTGCCAGCAGCGTAGGTCGCGGAGTAGCGGGACCGGATACGCAGTATTTT. This chain uses TRBV9 with TRBJ2-3, with 8 bases fitting TRBD2. V was pared by 0 bases and J by 6 bases, with 12 bases of the junction left unmatched. Germline-derived CDR1 and CDR2 are SGDLS and YYNGEE. There are 17 residues in the CDR3.

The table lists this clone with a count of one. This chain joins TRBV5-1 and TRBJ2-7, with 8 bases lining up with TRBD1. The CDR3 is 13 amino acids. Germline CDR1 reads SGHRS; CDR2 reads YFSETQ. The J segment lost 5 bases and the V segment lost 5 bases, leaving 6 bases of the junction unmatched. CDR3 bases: TGCGCCAGCAGAGTACAGGGGGAGCACGAGCAGTACTTC. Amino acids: CASRVQGEHEQYF. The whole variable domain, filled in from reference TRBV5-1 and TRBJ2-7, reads KAGVTQTPRYLIKTRGQQVTLSCSPISGHRSVSWYQQTPGQGLQFLFEYFSETQRNKGNFPGRFSGRQFSNSRSEMNVSTLELGDSALYLCASRVQGEHEQYFGPGTRLTVT.

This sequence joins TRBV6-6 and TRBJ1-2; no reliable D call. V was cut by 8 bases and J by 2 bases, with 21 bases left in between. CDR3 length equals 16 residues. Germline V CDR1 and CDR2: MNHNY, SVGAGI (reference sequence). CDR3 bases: TGTGCCAGCGCTAAACCTTCTCCGACCGTCAACTATGGCTACACCTTC. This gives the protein CASAKPSPTVNYGYTF.

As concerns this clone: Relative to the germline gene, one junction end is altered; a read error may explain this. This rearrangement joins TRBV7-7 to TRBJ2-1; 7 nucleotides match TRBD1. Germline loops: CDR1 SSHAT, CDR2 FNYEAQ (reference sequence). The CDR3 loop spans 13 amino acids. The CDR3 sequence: CASSARQGNEQFF. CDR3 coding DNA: TGTGCTAGCAGCGCCAGACAGGGCAATGAGCAGTTCTTC.

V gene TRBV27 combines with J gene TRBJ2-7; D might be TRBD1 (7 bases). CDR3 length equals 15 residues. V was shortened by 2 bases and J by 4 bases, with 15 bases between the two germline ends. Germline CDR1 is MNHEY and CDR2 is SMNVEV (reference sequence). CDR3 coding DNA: TGTGCCAGCAGTTTAAAGAGGGCAGGGGGGTACGAGCAGTACTTC. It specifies CASSLKRAGGYEQYF.